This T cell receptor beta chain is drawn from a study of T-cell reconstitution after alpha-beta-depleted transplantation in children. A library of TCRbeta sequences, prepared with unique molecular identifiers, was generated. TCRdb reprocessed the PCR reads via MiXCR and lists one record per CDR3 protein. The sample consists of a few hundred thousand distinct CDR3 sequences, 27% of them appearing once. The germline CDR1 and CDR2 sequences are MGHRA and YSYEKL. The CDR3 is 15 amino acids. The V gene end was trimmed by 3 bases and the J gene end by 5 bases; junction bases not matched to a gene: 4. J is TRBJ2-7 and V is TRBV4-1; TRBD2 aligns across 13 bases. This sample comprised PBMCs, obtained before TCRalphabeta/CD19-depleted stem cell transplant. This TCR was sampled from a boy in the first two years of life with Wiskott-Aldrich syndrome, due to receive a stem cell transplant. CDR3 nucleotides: TGCGCCAGCAGCCACCTCGGACTAGCGGGGGACGAGCAGTACTTC. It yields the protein CASSHLGLAGDEQYF.